These 28 T cell receptor beta chains were sequenced from one sample in a study of tumor and adjacent non-tumor tissue in lung cancer. This sample's RNA came from whole unsorted tissue. Three rounds of nested PCR, following a modified ARM-PCR protocol, produced the TCRbeta library. TCRdb re-derived calls from the multiplex PCR reads in MiXCR, one entry per CDR3 protein. The repertoire holds approximately 120,000 distinct CDR3 sequences, with 75% as singletons. Specimen: lung tumor tissue. Every receptor here comes from a woman aged 55-75 years with non-small cell lung cancer.

The chain couples TRBV20-1 to TRBJ2-5; possible D gene TRBD1, 5 bases. The CDR3 is 12 residues long. Trimming removed 6 bases from V and 9 bases from J, with 17 bases in between. Germline lookup yields CDR1 DFQATT and CDR2 SNEGSKA (reference sequence). The CDR3 DNA reads TGCAGTGCCAGGGTCGCCTCCCAGGCCCAGTACTTC. Translating it yields CSARVASQAQYF.

As regards this clonotype: The germline gene is not matched at one end of the junction; a read error may be the cause. This rearrangement joins TRBV20-1 to TRBJ1-2; D not resolved. Germline V lookup: CDR1 DFQATT, CDR2 SNEGSKA (reference sequence). The CDR3 runs to 13 residues. As DNA, the CDR3 is TGCAGTGTTAGAGAACCAGGAGACTATGGCTACACTTTC. Its protein product is CSVREPGDYGYTF.

As regards this clonotype: The CDR3 end shows no conserved phenylalanine or tryptophan, and so a read error is likely. The CDR3 reads CASSFLHAGGSIYGYTL. Here the CDR3 DNA reads TGTGCCAGCAGCTTTTTACACGCAGGAGGATCTATCTATGGCTACACCTTA. V and J are TRBV11-3 and TRBJ1-2; D gene ambiguous. This CDR3 contains 17 residues. Trimming cost V 3 bases and J 4 bases, with 21 bases left between them. CDR1 and CDR2 from the germline V gene are SGHNT and YENEEA.

Comments on this clonotype: The junction and the germline gene differ at one end; a read error may be behind it. The genes are TRBV28 and TRBJ2-1, with D possibly TRBD1 on 5 matching bases. The CDR3 loop spans 14 amino acids. CDR1 and CDR2 from the germline V gene are MDHEN and SYDVKM. Written as DNA, the CDR3 is TGTGCCAGCATCTTAGTCAGGGTAGTCAATAAGCAGTTCTTC. Translated, it gives CASILVRVVNKQFF.

Of note for this clonotype: At one boundary the junction diverges from the germline segment, which might be a read error. The genes are TRBV5-5 and TRBJ1-1, with D possibly matching TRBD1 (5 bases). Germline V gene data show CDR1 as SGHKS and CDR2 as YYEKEE (reference sequence). This CDR3 is built from 14 residues. CDR3 in amino acids: CASILTDTNTDAFF. In DNA form, the CDR3 reads TGTGCCAGCATCTTGACAGACACGAACACTGATGCTTTCTTT.

Points on this clonotype: The junction and the germline gene differ at one end; a read error may be behind it. The genes are TRBV6-5 and TRBJ2-1, with D possibly TRBD1 on 6 matching bases. CDR1 and CDR2 (germline): MNHEY, SVGAGI. The CDR3 sequence is 15 residues long. CDR3 sequence reads: CASSYYRVCYNKQFF. The CDR3 nucleotides read TGTGCCAGCAGTTACTACAGGGTATGCTACAATAAGCAGTTCTTC.

Turning to this clonotype: At one end the junction does not follow the germline gene, possibly because of a read error. The V and J genes are TRBV5-5 and TRBJ2-1, with 11 bases lining up with TRBD2. This CDR3 has 15 residues. Germline assignment: CDR1 SGHKS and CDR2 YYEKEE (reference sequence). In nucleotides, the CDR3 is TGTGCCAGCAGGCTTGGACTAGCGGGCAGCAATGAGCACTTCTTC. As protein: CASRLGLAGSNEHFF.

The table lists this clonotype with many counts. J is TRBJ1-5 and V is TRBV20-1; tentative D call: TRBD1 (6 bases). The CDR3 contains 15 residues. V was pared by 3 bases and J by 3 bases, with 15 bases between. CDR1 is DFQATT and CDR2 is SNEGSKA in the germline V gene (reference sequence). The CDR3 sequence: CSASRDTRANQPQHF. CDR3 sequence (DNA): TGCAGTGCTAGTCGGGACACTCGGGCCAATCAGCCCCAGCATTTT.

As regards this clonotype: The conserved final phenylalanine or tryptophan is absent from the CDR3, which likely points to a read error. This chain joins TRBV11-3 and TRBJ2-5, with D perhaps assigned TRBD1 or TRBD2 (5 bases each). The CDR3 loop spans 16 amino acids. The germline CDR1 and CDR2 sequences are SGHNT and YENEEA. DNA of the CDR3: TGTGCAAGCGGCTTAGACATGGGTACAACAGGAGAGACCCAGTACTTA. This gives the protein CASGLDMGTTGETQYL.

This clonotype was observed a single time. A read error is possible here, since a much larger clone lies one base away. The chain links TRBV5-1 to TRBJ2-7; D is perhaps TRBD2 (5 bases). This CDR3 contains 14 residues. Per germline, CDR1 SGHRS and CDR2 YFSETQ. The CDR3: CASGLEGSSYEQYF. Here the CDR3 DNA reads TGCGCCAGCGGCTTGGAAGGGAGCTCCTACGAGCAGTACTTC.

This clonotype has a single count. V usage is TRBV6-1 and J usage is TRBJ1-1; no definite D call. V gave up 7 bases and J gave up 7 bases, with 13 bases separating them. The CDR3 totals 12 residues. Germline V gene sequence: CDR1 MNHNS, CDR2 SASEGT. The CDR3: CASIERRSEAFF. CDR3 nucleotides: TGTGCCAGCATTGAGAGGAGGAGTGAAGCTTTCTTT.

Of note for this clonotype: Because it lacks the conserved phenylalanine or tryptophan at the end, this CDR3 is likely a read error. The limits of the CDR3 on the DNA are not certain, so only TCRdb's listed CDR3 is given. The chain combines TRBV11-2 with TRBJ2-7; the D call TRBD2 from the table was never checked on the DNA. Per the germline V gene, CDR1 is SGHAT and CDR2 is FQNNGV. From its first to its last residue, the CDR3 has 14 amino acids. The CDR3: CANSWDRGGYEQYL.

Note on this clonotype: The junction shows a germline mismatch at one end, possibly a read error. The V and J genes are TRBV5-4 and TRBJ2-2, with D possibly being TRBD1 (5 bases). Germline lookup yields CDR1 SGHNT and CDR2 YYREEE (reference sequence). This CDR3 contains 14 residues. CDR3 region: CASNEQANNGELFF. For the CDR3, the DNA is TGTGCTAGCAACGAACAGGCTAACAACGGGGAGCTGTTTTTT.

Regarding this clonotype: The junction differs from germline at one of its ends, possibly a read error. This CDR3 is CASSVGSVRGANPYKQYF. For the CDR3, the DNA is TGTGCTAGCAGTGTAGGGTCAGTAAGAGGGGCGAATCCCTACAAGCAGTACTTC. The chain carries TRBV28 and TRBJ2-7, with D perhaps assigned TRBD1 or TRBD2 (5 bases each). The CDR3 spans 18 residues. Germline CDR1 MDHEN, CDR2 SYDVKM.

The chain carries TRBV9 and TRBJ2-7; TRBD2 matches at 7 bases. The germline CDR1 and CDR2 sequences are SGDLS and YYNGEE. The V and J ends lost 3 bases and 0 bases, in that order; junction bases with no gene match: 9. CDR3 length equals 16 residues. The CDR3 bases are TGTGCCAGCAGCGCGCGACCTAGCGGATCCTCCTACGAGCAGTACTTC. Translated: CASSARPSGSSYEQYF.

This chain joins TRBV30 and TRBJ2-1; D ambiguous. The CDR3 is 15 amino acids. V was shortened by 3 bases and J by 1 base, with 13 bases between the two germline ends. The germline V gene has CDR1 GTSNPN and CDR2 SVGIG (reference sequence). The CDR3 sequence: CAWSFWDNSYNEQFF. CDR3 bases: TGTGCCTGGAGCTTTTGGGATAATTCCTACAATGAGCAGTTCTTC.

On this clonotype itself: Without the conserved terminal phenylalanine or tryptophan, this CDR3 likely stems from a read error. The chain couples TRBV6-5 to TRBJ2-1; a possible D gene is TRBD2 (6 bases). V was pared by 1 base and J by 8 bases, with 18 bases between. There are 16 residues in the CDR3. The germline CDR1 and CDR2 sequences are MNHEY and SVGAGI. For the CDR3, the DNA is TGTGCCAGCAGTTACTATGCGGGGCATGAGGCAGATGAGCAGTTCATC. This sequence encodes CASSYYAGHEADEQFI.

Concerning this clonotype itself: At one end the junction does not follow the germline gene, possibly because of a read error. The chain carries TRBV20-1 and TRBJ2-1; unclear D gene. There are 13 residues in the CDR3. The germline V gene has CDR1 DFQATT and CDR2 SNEGSKA (reference sequence). CDR3 sequence reads: CRARRNQCNEQFF. CDR3 bases: TGCAGAGCTAGAAGGAACCAATGCAATGAGCAGTTCTTC.

The J gene is TRBJ1-1, the V gene TRBV7-9; TRBD1 is a possible D gene (6 bases). The CDR3 spans 14 residues. Germline V gene lookup returns CDR1 SEHNR and CDR2 FQNEAQ (reference sequence). V gave up 5 bases and J gave up 1 base, with 11 bases separating them. As DNA, the CDR3 is TGTGCCAGCAGCCTACTACAGGGGAACACTGAAGCTTTCTTT. Translation: CASSLLQGNTEAFF.

Comment on this clonotype: Its ends do not fully match the called genes, so a read error is possible. Written as DNA, the CDR3 is TGCAGTGTTAGAAATTTTGGGAGCAATCAGCCCCAGCATTTT. Its translation is CSVRNFGSNQPQHF. The chain joins TRBV20-1 to TRBJ1-5; D gene ambiguous. Germline V CDR1 and CDR2: DFQATT, SNEGSKA (reference sequence). The CDR3 is 14 amino acids.

A remark on this clonotype: The CDR3 carries no conserved terminal phenylalanine or tryptophan, so it likely arises from a read error. The DNA is omitted, as the CDR3 cannot be located on it reliably, and the CDR3 follows TCRdb's listing. The chain joins TRBV11-3 to TRBJ2-3. CDR1 and CDR2 from the germline V gene are SGHNT and YENEEA. The CDR3 comprises 13 residues, both ends counted. CDR3 sequence: CASRKSQADTRYL.

Of note for this clonotype: A much bigger clone sits one base away, suggesting this may be a read error. The genes are TRBV20-1 and TRBJ2-5; perhaps TRBD2 as D (6 bases). Germline loops: CDR1 DFQATT, CDR2 SNEGSKA (reference sequence). V dropped 3 bases and J dropped 7 bases, with 24 bases sitting between them. CDR3 length: 16 amino acids. The CDR3: CSASGGIRSFGGTQYF. CDR3 DNA: TGCAGTGCTAGTGGGGGGATAAGGTCTTTTGGTGGGACCCAGTACTTC.

This clonotype ranks as large. V is TRBV11-1 and J is TRBJ2-2, with 9 bases identical to TRBD1. The CDR3 totals 16 residues. J gave up 1 base and V 5 bases, and 5 bases lay outside the gene matches. Germline lookup yields CDR1 SGHAT and CDR2 FQDESV (reference sequence). The CDR3 sequence: CASSAWTGVNTGELFF. CDR3 coding DNA: TGTGCCAGCAGCGCCTGGACAGGGGTGAACACCGGGGAGCTGTTTTTT.

This clonotype has just one count. J is TRBJ2-1 and V is TRBV20-1; tentatively, D is TRBD2 (6 bases). The CDR3 runs 14 residues. V lost 4 bases, J lost 6 bases, and 16 bases lay in between. The V gene's germline CDR1 is DFQATT and CDR2 SNEGSKA (reference sequence). The DNA of the CDR3 is TGCAGTGCTACCCACGGAGGGTACTTCAATGAGCAGTTCTTC. Protein product: CSATHGGYFNEQFF.

This chain joins TRBV20-1 and TRBJ1-5; TRBD1 might be the D (5 bases). The CDR3 contains 13 residues. The V gene lost 5 bases and the J gene lost 9 bases, with 17 bases spanning the gap. Germline V gene sequence: CDR1 DFQATT, CDR2 SNEGSKA (reference sequence). CDR3 DNA: TGCAGTGCTCCGCCCGATGACAGTCGGCCCCAGCATTTT. Translated: CSAPPDDSRPQHF.

V gene TRBV7-9 combines with J gene TRBJ2-7; 7 nucleotides align to TRBD2. The CDR3 is made up of 14 amino acids. Germline assignment: CDR1 SEHNR and CDR2 FQNEAQ (reference sequence). Losses at the gene ends were 4 bases for V and 3 bases for J; bases not matched to a gene: 6. CDR3 DNA: TGTGCCAGCAGCTCGTCGGGACTATTCTACGAGCAGTACTTC. Residues: CASSSSGLFYEQYF.

Notes on this clonotype: A much larger clone lies one base from this, so it may be a read error. This rearrangement joins TRBV11-2 to TRBJ2-1, with a possible D match to TRBD2 (7 bases). Trimming took off 6 bases at V and 6 bases at J, with 15 bases between the two ends. CDR1 and CDR2 (germline): SGHAT, FQNNGV. The CDR3 length is 14 residues. The CDR3, as DNA: TGTGCCAGCAGGGTCGGGGGGCCGAGCAATGAGCAGTTCTTC. Amino acids: CASRVGGPSNEQFF.

The table lists this clonotype with many counts. This chain connects TRBV29-1 to TRBJ2-5; D ambiguous. Per the germline V gene, CDR1 is SQVTM and CDR2 is ANQGSEA. CDR3 length equals 12 residues. The germline V and J ends were trimmed by 4 bases and 5 bases, with 11 bases remaining between them. The DNA of the CDR3 is TGCAGCGTTGCGATAAGTGGTGAGACCCAGTACTTC. This encodes CSVAISGETQYF.